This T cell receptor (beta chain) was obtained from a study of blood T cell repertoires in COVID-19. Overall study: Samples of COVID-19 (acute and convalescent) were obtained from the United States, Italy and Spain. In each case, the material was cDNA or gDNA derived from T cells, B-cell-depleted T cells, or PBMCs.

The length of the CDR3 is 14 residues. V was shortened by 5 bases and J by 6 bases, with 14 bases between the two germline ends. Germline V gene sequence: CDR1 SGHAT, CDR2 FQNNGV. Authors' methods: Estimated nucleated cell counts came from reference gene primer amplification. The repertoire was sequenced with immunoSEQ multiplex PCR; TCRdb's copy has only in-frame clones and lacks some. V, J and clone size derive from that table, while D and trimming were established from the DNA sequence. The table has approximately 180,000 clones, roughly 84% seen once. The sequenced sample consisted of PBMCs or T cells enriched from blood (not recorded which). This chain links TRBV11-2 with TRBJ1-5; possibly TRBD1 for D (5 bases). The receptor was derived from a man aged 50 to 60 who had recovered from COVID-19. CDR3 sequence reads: CASSLGGVGQPQHF. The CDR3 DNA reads TGTGCCAGCAGCCTGGGAGGGGTGGGTCAGCCCCAGCATTTT. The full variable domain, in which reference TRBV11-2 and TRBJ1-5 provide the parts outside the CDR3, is EAGVAQSPRYKIIEKRQSVAFWCNPISGHATLYWYQQILGQGPKLLIQFQNNGVVDDSQLPKDRFSAERLKGVDSTLKIQPAKLEDSAVYLCASSLGGVGQPQHFGDGTRLSIL.